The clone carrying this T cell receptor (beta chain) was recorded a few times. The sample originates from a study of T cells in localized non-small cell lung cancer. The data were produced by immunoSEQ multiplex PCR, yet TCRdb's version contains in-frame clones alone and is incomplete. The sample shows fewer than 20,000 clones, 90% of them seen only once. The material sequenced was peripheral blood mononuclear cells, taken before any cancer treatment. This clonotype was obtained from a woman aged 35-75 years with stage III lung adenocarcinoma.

CDR3 loop: CASSSKLGGNYGYTF. Here the CDR3 DNA reads TGTGCCAGCAGCTCGAAGTTGGGAGGAAACTATGGCTACACCTTC. This rearrangement joins TRBV5-4 to TRBJ1-2; no reliable D call. Trimming took off 3 bases at V and 2 bases at J, with 14 bases between the two ends. Germline V gene sequence: CDR1 SGHNT, CDR2 YYREEE (reference sequence). The CDR3 runs to 15 residues.